The 26 T cell receptor beta chains presented below share a single source sample, sequenced in a study of T cell responses to AZD1222 COVID-19 vaccine. Generated by immunoSEQ multiplex PCR, the TCRdb table keeps only in-frame clones and is missing some. The sample yields about 140,000 clones, about 87% seen once. Source: peripheral blood, taken on day 0 of AZD1222 vaccination. Every receptor here comes from an adult in good health.

The rearrangement links TRBV30 to TRBJ2-1, with 7 bases that match TRBD2. The trim removed 3 bases at V and 6 bases at J, leaving 5 bases unmatched. Germline CDR1 is GTSNPN and CDR2 is SVGIG (reference sequence). This CDR3 is 13 amino acids long. The chain's CDR3 is CAWSQRTSNEQFF. The CDR3, as DNA: TGTGCCTGGAGCCAAAGGACTAGCAATGAGCAGTTCTTC.

This chain uses TRBV6-5 with TRBJ2-7; 8 positions agree with TRBD2. This CDR3 has 14 amino acids. The V and J ends lost 6 bases and 0 bases, in that order; junction bases with no gene match: 4. CDR1 MNHEY and CDR2 SVGAGI come from the germline V gene. The chain's CDR3 is CASSPGTSSYEQYF. In DNA form, the CDR3 reads TGTGCCAGCAGCCCCGGGACTAGCTCCTACGAGCAGTACTTC.

The V and J genes are TRBV27 and TRBJ1-5, with 9 positions matching TRBD1. The CDR3 totals 16 residues. J gave up 5 bases and V 4 bases, and 9 bases lay outside the gene matches. Germline loops: CDR1 MNHEY, CDR2 SMNVEV (reference sequence). The CDR3 loop reads CASSSHFWDRDQPQHF. CDR3 nucleotide sequence: TGTGCCAGCAGTTCCCATTTCTGGGACAGGGATCAGCCCCAGCATTTT.

The chain couples TRBV9 to TRBJ2-1, with 7 bases identical to TRBD2. With V trimmed by 1 base and J by 3 bases, 13 bases remained unmatched. The V gene's germline CDR1 is SGDLS and CDR2 YYNGEE. The CDR3 runs 18 residues. CDR3 in DNA: TGTGCCAGCAGCGTAACGGTAAGCGGGGCCGGAGGCTACAATGAGCAGTTCTTC. The encoded protein is CASSVTVSGAGGYNEQFF.

The genes are TRBV24-1 and TRBJ1-5, with D unresolved. CDR1 is KGHDR, CDR2 SFDVKD, per germline. This CDR3 region has 16 residues. V lost 2 bases and J 0 bases, leaving 10 bases between the germline ends. The CDR3 is CATSDSTGDSNQPQHF. DNA of the CDR3: TGTGCCACCAGTGATTCGACCGGGGATAGCAATCAGCCCCAGCATTTT.

The genes are TRBV5-1 and TRBJ2-5; D is unclear. The CDR3 is 13 residues long. CDR1 and CDR2 from the germline V gene are SGHRS and YFSETQ. Trimming took off 0 bases at V and 5 bases at J, with 8 bases between the two ends. The chain's CDR3 is CASSLVGPETQYF. The CDR3 DNA is TGCGCCAGCAGCTTGGTGGGTCCGGAGACCCAGTACTTC.

The CDR3 region is CASNPLGLASYEQYF. The CDR3, as DNA: TGTGCCAGCAACCCCTTAGGACTAGCGTCCTACGAGCAGTACTTC. The rearrangement uses TRBV6-5 and TRBJ2-7; 9 positions agree with TRBD2. Germline loops: CDR1 MNHEY, CDR2 SVGAGI. The CDR3 runs 15 residues. With 7 bases clipped from V and 1 base from J, the junction kept 8 bases outside the gene matches.

V usage is TRBV7-9 and J usage is TRBJ1-1; D remains unclear. V lost 5 bases and J lost 4, with 14 bases in between. The CDR3 runs to 14 residues. Germline CDR1 and CDR2: SEHNR and FQNEAQ (reference sequence). The CDR3 loop is CASSPTGVVTEAFF. In DNA form, the CDR3 reads TGTGCCAGCAGCCCGACCGGGGTGGTCACTGAAGCTTTCTTT.

The gene calls are TRBV11-2 and TRBJ2-7; TRBD1 agrees at 7 bases. The CDR3 totals 16 residues. Germline V gene data show CDR1 as SGHAT and CDR2 as FQNNGV. With 1 base clipped from V and 3 bases from J, the junction kept 9 bases outside the gene matches. The CDR3 bases are TGTGCCAGCAGCTTAGGATGGACAGGTGTTCTCTACGAGCAGTACTTC. Translated: CASSLGWTGVLYEQYF.

CDR3 loop: CAWSVRVNTEAFF. In DNA form, the CDR3 reads TGTGCCTGGAGTGTCCGAGTGAACACTGAAGCTTTCTTT. The V and J genes are TRBV30 and TRBJ1-1; D is uncertain. This CDR3 is 13 amino acids long. V dropped 0 bases and J dropped 0 bases, with 5 bases sitting between them. Germline V CDR1 and CDR2: GTSNPN, SVGIG (reference sequence).

J is TRBJ1-2 and V is TRBV30; possible D gene TRBD1, 5 bases. The germline V and J ends were trimmed by 3 bases and 9 bases, with 17 bases remaining between them. This CDR3 region has 13 residues. Germline CDR1 reads GTSNPN; CDR2 reads SVGIG (reference sequence). The CDR3 loop is CAWSHRRGNRYTF. Written as DNA, the CDR3 is TGTGCCTGGAGCCACCGGCGGGGGAATCGCTACACCTTC.

The V and J genes are TRBV6-5 and TRBJ2-2; unclear D gene. This CDR3 comprises 13 residues. In germline, CDR1 is MNHEY, CDR2 SVGAGI. Trimming stripped 3 bases from V and 3 bases from J, with 5 bases between. The CDR3 nucleotides are TGTGCCAGCAGTTATCAGGACACCGGGGAGCTGTTTTTT. It is translated as CASSYQDTGELFF.

This sequence joins TRBV19 and TRBJ2-3, with a weak D call TRBD1 (6 bases). The CDR3 has 16 amino acids. With 3 bases removed from V and 5 bases from J, the gap between germline ends came to 18 bases. The germline gives CDR1 LNHDA, CDR2 SQIVND (reference sequence). The CDR3 spells CASSIRHRAGGDTQYF. CDR3 in DNA: TGTGCCAGTAGTATTAGGCACAGGGCGGGTGGAGATACGCAGTATTTT.

This chain uses TRBV19 with TRBJ2-7; D may be TRBD1 or TRBD2 (5 bases each). The CDR3 sequence is 14 residues long. Per germline, CDR1 LNHDA and CDR2 SQIVND (reference sequence). The germline V and J ends were trimmed by 7 bases and 2 bases, with 15 bases remaining between them. CDR3 region: CASNAGTVPYEQYF. Here the CDR3 DNA reads TGTGCCAGTAACGCAGGGACCGTCCCCTACGAGCAGTACTTC.

The V and J genes are TRBV7-3 and TRBJ2-3; 8 bases map to TRBD2. The CDR3 extends over 18 amino acids. CDR1 and CDR2 from the germline V gene are SGHTA and FQGTGA. V lost 3 bases to trimming and J lost 2 bases; unmatched junction nucleotides: 13. The CDR3 spells CASSFWPREAGDTDTQYF. Written as DNA, the CDR3 is TGTGCCAGCAGCTTTTGGCCGAGAGAAGCGGGAGACACAGATACGCAGTATTTT.

The rearrangement uses TRBV28 and TRBJ2-7; 9 bases map to TRBD2. Trimming at V came to 7 bases and at J to 4 bases, leaving 8 bases not matched to a gene. CDR3 length: 14 residues. Looked up from germline, CDR1 is MDHEN and CDR2 is SYDVKM. The CDR3 protein is CASKVSGGRYEQYF. The CDR3 DNA is TGTGCCAGCAAGGTTAGCGGGGGTAGGTACGAGCAGTACTTC.

V gene TRBV28 combines with J gene TRBJ1-2, with no clear D. The CDR3 is made up of 13 amino acids. The germline V gene has CDR1 MDHEN and CDR2 SYDVKM. Trimming removed 1 base at V and 4 bases at J, with 7 bases between. CDR3 sequence: CASSLFLGYGYTF. The DNA for the CDR3 is TGTGCCAGCAGTTTATTCCTGGGCTATGGCTACACCTTC.

This chain uses TRBV29-1 with TRBJ2-7, with unresolved D. This CDR3 comprises 12 residues. Germline-derived CDR1 and CDR2 are SQVTM and ANQGSEA. V was shortened by 3 bases and J by 1 base, with 7 bases between the two germline ends. The CDR3 nucleotides read TGCAGCGTTGAGACTCCTTCCTACGAGCAGTACTTC. Translating it yields CSVETPSYEQYF.

The rearrangement joins TRBV5-1 to TRBJ1-6; TRBD1 matches 12 bases. V was pared by 4 bases and J by 7 bases, with 12 bases of the junction left unmatched. Germline V lookup: CDR1 SGHRS, CDR2 YFSETQ. The CDR3 consists of 18 residues. The CDR3 DNA reads TGCGCCAGCAGCCCGGGACAGGGGGCCCAGGCGGGGAATTCACCCCTCCACTTT. It translates to CASSPGQGAQAGNSPLHF.

This clone was seen only once. J is TRBJ1-1 and V is TRBV9, with TRBD1 as a possible D gene (5 bases). The CDR3 is 16 amino acids. Trimming shortened V by 2 bases and J by 0 bases, and 14 bases separated the two germline ends. Germline lookup yields CDR1 SGDLS and CDR2 YYNGEE. CDR3 nucleotides: TGTGCCAGCAGCGTCCAACAGGAGATCTTGAACACTGAAGCTTTCTTT. Translating gives CASSVQQEILNTEAFF. Full variable domain (rest looked up from reference TRBV9 and TRBJ1-1): DSGVTQTPKHLITATGQRVTLRCSPRSGDLSVYWYQQSLDQGLQFLIQYYNGEERAKGNILERFSAQQFPDLHSELNLSSLELGDSALYFCASSVQQEILNTEAFFGQGTRLTVV.

V is TRBV6-5 and J is TRBJ2-7; tentatively, D is TRBD1 (5 bases). The CDR3 totals 15 residues. The germline V gene has CDR1 MNHEY and CDR2 SVGAGI. The V end lost 0 bases, the J end lost 2 bases, and 11 bases lay between the germline ends. CDR3 amino acids: CASSYSSQGTYEQYF. In DNA, the CDR3 is TGTGCCAGCAGTTACTCGAGTCAGGGTACCTACGAGCAGTACTTC.

V gene TRBV7-9 combines with J gene TRBJ2-7, with D perhaps matching TRBD1 or TRBD2 (5 bases each). Germline CDR1 and CDR2: SEHNR and FQNEAQ (reference sequence). This CDR3 is 13 amino acids long. Trimming removed 1 base from V and 4 bases from J, with 8 bases in between. CDR3 residues: CASSLGDGYEQYF. CDR3 bases: TGTGCCAGCAGCTTAGGGGACGGATACGAGCAGTACTTC.

The chain recombines TRBV12-3 or TRBV12-4 with TRBJ2-2, with D maybe TRBD1 (6 bases). V was shortened by 5 bases and J by 4 bases, with 8 bases between the two germline ends. The CDR3 extends over 13 amino acids. CDR3 DNA: TGTGCCAGCAGTGGGGGCGCCACCGGGGAGCTGTTTTTT. Residues: CASSGGATGELFF.

The chain combines TRBV29-1 with TRBJ1-1; D not certain. The CDR3 consists of 13 residues. The ends were cut back, 7 bases at V and 0 bases at J, with 12 bases in the middle. Germline lookup yields CDR1 SQVTM and CDR2 ANQGSEA. The CDR3 protein is CSGVLGLNTEAFF. The CDR3 bases are TGCAGCGGGGTCCTGGGCCTGAACACTGAAGCTTTCTTT.

The chain has TRBV5-4 and TRBJ2-7; tentatively, D is TRBD2 (5 bases). The ends were cut back, 4 bases at V and 0 bases at J, with 20 bases in the middle. Germline-derived CDR1 and CDR2 are SGHNT and YYREEE (reference sequence). The CDR3 length is 17 residues. The CDR3 loop reads CASSPGLPGQLSYEQYF. The CDR3 region has the DNA TGTGCCAGCAGCCCCGGACTCCCAGGTCAGCTCTCCTACGAGCAGTACTTC.

The chain has TRBV29-1 and TRBJ2-1; D call uncertain. Between the trimmed V and J ends, which lost 7 bases and 9 bases, there was a span of 13 bases. The germline CDR1 and CDR2 sequences are SQVTM and ANQGSEA. This CDR3 spans 11 amino acids. This CDR3 is CSAISTPEQFF. In DNA, the CDR3 is TGCAGCGCGATTTCCACCCCTGAGCAGTTCTTC.